This passage covers 27 T cell receptor beta chains from one sample sequenced in a study of cytomegalovirus exposure and HLA in healthy donors. PCR primers comprised 60 Vbeta and 13 Jbeta primers. Libraries were prepared by immunoSEQ multiplex PCR; TCRdb keeps only in-frame clonotypes and omits some of them. The repertoire holds under 50,000 clones, with roughly 67% as singletons. Sequenced material: PBMCs. The source of these receptors is a man between 50 and 59 years old in good health and CMV-seropositive.

The rearrangement uses TRBV7-2 and TRBJ1-6; the match to TRBD1 covers 8 bases. The CDR3 is 14 amino acids. J lost 6 bases, V lost 6 bases, and 4 bases had no gene match. From germline, CDR1 is SGHTA and CDR2 FQGNSA. The DNA for the CDR3 is TGTGCCAGCAGACCCGACAGGGGTAATTCACCCCTCCACTTT. Translation gives CASRPDRGNSPLHF.

The chain uses TRBV9 and TRBJ2-6; a possible D gene is TRBD1 (5 bases). The CDR3 loop spans 15 amino acids. V lost 1 base and J lost 2, with 7 bases in between. Per the germline V gene, CDR1 is SGDLS and CDR2 is YYNGEE. CDR3 DNA: TGTGCCAGCAGCGTAAAGGGGACTGGGGCCAACGTCCTGACTTTC. It is translated as CASSVKGTGANVLTF.

The rearrangement links TRBV7-9 to TRBJ2-2; D perhaps matches TRBD1 (6 bases). Germline V gives CDR1 SEHNR, CDR2 FQNEAQ (reference sequence). V lost 5 bases to trimming and J lost 6 bases, with 13 bases between them. The CDR3 loop spans 14 amino acids. For the CDR3, the DNA is TGTGCCAGCAGCCGGCAGGGGAAGGCCGGGGAGCTGTTTTTT. This translates into CASSRQGKAGELFF. Full variable domain (missing parts from reference TRBV7-9 and TRBJ2-2): DTGVSQNPRHKITKRGQNVTFRCDPISEHNRLYWYRQTLGQGPEFLTYFQNEAQLEKSRLLSDRFSAERPKGSFSTLEIQRTEQGDSAMYLCASSRQGKAGELFFGEGSRLTVL.

The V and J genes are TRBV4-1 and TRBJ2-5, with D possibly being TRBD1 (6 bases). The CDR3 spans 15 residues. CDR1 MGHRA and CDR2 YSYEKL come from the germline V gene. V was clipped by 2 bases and J by 1 base, with 11 bases between them. DNA for the CDR3: TGCGCCAGCAGCCAATCCCGGGACATCCAAGAGACCCAGTACTTC. Encoded protein: CASSQSRDIQETQYF.

The rearrangement joins TRBV12-1 to TRBJ2-1; the table assigns TRBD1, which was not confirmed against the DNA. TRBV12-1 is shown as a pseudogene. The CDR3 has 14 amino acids. DNA for the CDR3: TGTGCCAGCAGCTCCAGGGACTCCTACAATGAGCAGTTCTTC. The encoded protein is CASSSRDSYNEQFF.

This rearrangement joins TRBV11-2 to TRBJ2-5, with D perhaps matching TRBD1 (6 bases). V dropped 6 bases and J dropped 5 bases, with 13 bases sitting between them. Germline CDR1 reads SGHAT; CDR2 reads FQNNGV. There are 13 residues in the CDR3. CDR3 loop: CASRKGVTETQYF. The CDR3, as DNA: TGTGCCAGCAGGAAGGGGGTAACCGAGACCCAGTACTTC.

The rearrangement joins TRBV29-1 to TRBJ2-7; D gene ambiguous. The CDR3 consists of 11 residues. The germline V and J ends were trimmed by 5 bases and 1 base, with 6 bases remaining between them. Germline-derived CDR1 and CDR2 are SQVTM and ANQGSEA. CDR3 sequence (DNA): TGCAGCGTTACTATGTCCTACGAGCAGTACTTC. Protein: CSVTMSYEQYF.

This clone has a handful of counts. V and J are TRBV4-2 and TRBJ1-2, with no clear D. CDR1 and CDR2 from the germline V gene are LGHNA and YNFKEQ. The CDR3 is 15 residues long. V was trimmed by 3 bases and J by 3 bases, leaving 14 bases between them. DNA for the CDR3: TGTGCCAGCAGCCAGATCTTGACAAAGGACTATGGCTACACCTTC. It codes for CASSQILTKDYGYTF.

This clone was seen many times. The J gene is TRBJ1-2, the V gene TRBV7-2; D is undetermined. Trimming left V 2 bases short and J 6 bases short, with 10 bases between. Germline V lookup: CDR1 SGHTA, CDR2 FQGNSA. The CDR3 consists of 13 residues. The CDR3 region is CASSLPGIDGYTF. DNA for the CDR3: TGTGCCAGCAGCTTACCGGGTATTGATGGCTACACCTTC.

The chain uses TRBV4-1 and TRBJ2-7, with 12 nucleotides matching TRBD2. After removal of 1 base from V and 3 bases from J, the junction contained 7 bases not matched to a gene. The germline V gene encodes CDR1 MGHRA and CDR2 YSYEKL. The CDR3 extends over 17 amino acids. The CDR3 loop reads CASSQVLAGGRVYEQYF. The CDR3 region has the DNA TGCGCCAGCAGCCAAGTACTAGCGGGGGGCCGAGTCTACGAGCAGTACTTC.

This clone was seen more than once but under ten times. This chain uses TRBV7-3 with TRBJ1-1; D remains unclear. CDR3 length: 14 residues. Germline V gives CDR1 SGHTA, CDR2 FQGTGA. Trimming shortened V by 5 bases and J by 0 bases, and 10 bases separated the two germline ends. In DNA, the CDR3 is TGTGCCAGCAGCCGCGGCAGCATGAACACTGAAGCTTTCTTT. Its protein is CASSRGSMNTEAFF.

This chain links TRBV11-2 with TRBJ2-7; D not certain. The CDR3 contains 13 residues. Deletions cut 5 bases from V and 0 bases from J, with 8 bases between. Germline CDR1 reads SGHAT; CDR2 reads FQNNGV. The CDR3 region is CASSGWSSYEQYF. CDR3 in DNA: TGTGCCAGCAGCGGGTGGAGCTCCTACGAGCAGTACTTC.

The genes are TRBV4-3 and TRBJ2-5; D possibly corresponds to TRBD2 (5 bases). V was clipped by 0 bases and J by 4 bases, with 15 bases between them. Germline V gives CDR1 LGHNA, CDR2 YSLEER. This CDR3 is 16 amino acids long. CDR3 sequence (DNA): TGCGCCAGCAGCCAAGATGGGCGGGCCGTTGGAGAGACCCAGTACTTC. It codes for CASSQDGRAVGETQYF.

This chain joins TRBV9 and TRBJ2-2; 9 bases agree with TRBD2. The CDR3 runs 17 residues. V trimming: 0 bases; J trimming: 6 bases; junction bases outside the gene matches: 9. The V gene's germline CDR1 is SGDLS and CDR2 YYNGEE. CDR3 sequence: CASSVESSGTRSGELFF. The CDR3 DNA is TGTGCCAGCAGCGTAGAGTCTAGCGGGACCAGGTCCGGGGAGCTGTTTTTT.

The chain carries TRBV30 and TRBJ1-2; 7 bases are a match to TRBD1. CDR3 length: 13 residues. Germline loops: CDR1 GTSNPN, CDR2 SVGIG (reference sequence). Unmatched junction bases numbered 6, after V lost 2 bases and J lost 6 bases. This CDR3 reads CAWSSGTDNGYTF. DNA of the CDR3: TGTGCCTGGAGTTCCGGGACAGACAATGGCTACACCTTC.

The chain uses TRBV5-1 and TRBJ2-7, with D possibly matching TRBD2 (6 bases). Between the trimmed V and J ends, which lost 1 base and 3 bases, there was a span of 8 bases. Germline loops: CDR1 SGHRS, CDR2 YFSETQ. This CDR3 comprises 13 residues. CDR3 DNA: TGCGCCAGCAGCTTGACTAGCCGCTACGAGCAGTACTTC. This sequence encodes CASSLTSRYEQYF.

The J gene is TRBJ1-5, the V gene TRBV6-5; no definite D call. Germline V gene sequence: CDR1 MNHEY, CDR2 SVGAGI. CDR3 length: 14 amino acids. V lost 4 bases to trimming and J lost 3 bases, with 10 bases between them. The CDR3 sequence is CASSSETINQPQHF. The CDR3 coding sequence is TGTGCCAGCAGTTCCGAGACAATCAATCAGCCCCAGCATTTT.

The rearrangement uses TRBV9 and TRBJ2-3; tentatively, D is TRBD2 (6 bases). The CDR3 covers 13 residues. With 0 bases removed from V and 6 bases from J, the gap between germline ends came to 8 bases. Germline CDR1 reads SGDLS; CDR2 reads YYNGEE. This chain's CDR3 is CASSVVGRDTQYF. DNA for the CDR3: TGTGCCAGCAGCGTAGTAGGGAGGGATACGCAGTATTTT.

This clone was detected only a few times. The gene calls are TRBV2 and TRBJ2-2; 8 bases map to TRBD2. Germline loops: CDR1 SNHLY, CDR2 FYNNEI. The CDR3 covers 14 residues. The V gene end was trimmed by 6 bases and the J gene end by 3 bases; junction bases not matched to a gene: 3. The CDR3 region has the DNA TGTGCCAGCAGGGGGGGACTAGACACCGGGGAGCTGTTTTTT. This codes for CASRGGLDTGELFF. Filled out from reference TRBV2 and TRBJ2-2, the complete variable domain reads EPEVTQTPSHQVTQMGQEVILRCVPISNHLYFYWYRQILGQKVEFLVSFYNNEISEKSEIFDDQFSVERPDGSNFTLKIRSTKLEDSAMYFCASRGGLDTGELFFGEGSRLTVL.

The chain joins TRBV9 to TRBJ2-3; 10 bases line up with TRBD2. Trimming took 0 bases from V and 4 from J; bases not matched to a gene: 14. This CDR3 spans 19 amino acids. From germline, CDR1 is SGDLS and CDR2 YYNGEE. CDR3 residues: CASSVGLAGGTLGADTQYF. The CDR3, as DNA: TGTGCCAGCAGCGTAGGGTTAGCGGGGGGAACCCTTGGCGCAGATACGCAGTATTTT.

The chain joins TRBV7-2 to TRBJ2-7; 7 bases line up with TRBD1. This CDR3 spans 14 amino acids. The germline CDR1 and CDR2 sequences are SGHTA and FQGNSA. With 3 bases clipped from V and 3 bases from J, the junction kept 5 bases outside the gene matches. CDR3 residues: CASSFQGQNYEQYF. DNA for the CDR3: TGTGCCAGCAGCTTCCAGGGACAGAACTACGAGCAGTACTTC.

The V and J genes are TRBV6-1 and TRBJ2-3; D perhaps matches TRBD2 (5 bases). Trimming took 7 bases from V and 1 from J, leaving 12 bases between them. The germline gives CDR1 MNHNS, CDR2 SASEGT. The CDR3 extends over 14 amino acids. CDR3 DNA: TGTGCCAGCAAGGTAGAGGGTGGCACAGATACGCAGTATTTT. Protein sequence: CASKVEGGTDTQYF.

The chain combines TRBV7-8 with TRBJ1-5, with 10 bases that match TRBD1. Germline-derived CDR1 and CDR2 are SGHVS and FQNEAQ. CDR3 length equals 17 residues. Losses at the gene ends were 5 bases for V and 1 base for J; bases not matched to a gene: 8. The CDR3 coding sequence is TGTGCCAGCAGCCCGGGACAGGGGCTGACGAGCAATCAGCCCCAGCATTTT. This codes for CASSPGQGLTSNQPQHF.

The chain recombines TRBV5-8 with TRBJ2-2; D might be TRBD2 (7 bases). The CDR3 runs to 16 residues. Trimming removed 7 bases from V and 4 bases from J, with 20 bases in between. Per the germline V gene, CDR1 is SGHTS and CDR2 is YDEGEE. CDR3 region: CASCWGRGGGTGELFF. CDR3 nucleotide sequence: TGTGCCAGCTGCTGGGGAAGAGGGGGGGGCACCGGGGAGCTGTTTTTT.

This clone was observed a few times. The rearrangement joins TRBV2 to TRBJ1-6; D unclear. This CDR3 spans 19 amino acids. CDR1 is SNHLY and CDR2 is FYNNEI in the germline V gene. Trimming removed 0 bases from V and 0 bases from J, with 15 bases in between. In nucleotides, the CDR3 is TGTGCCAGCAGTGAAGCTCAACTCCTTCCGAGCTCCTATAATTCACCCCTCCACTTT. This encodes CASSEAQLLPSSYNSPLHF. The full variable domain, its missing parts supplied by reference TRBV2 and TRBJ1-6, is EPEVTQTPSHQVTQMGQEVILRCVPISNHLYFYWYRQILGQKVEFLVSFYNNEISEKSEIFDDQFSVERPDGSNFTLKIRSTKLEDSAMYFCASSEAQLLPSSYNSPLHFGNGTRLTVT.

The rearrangement links TRBV7-5 to TRBJ1-4; the table's D call, TRBD1, was not checked against the DNA. TRBV7-5 is a documented pseudogene. CDR3 length: 15 amino acids. The CDR3 sequence: CVRSPNRVSREKLFF. The CDR3 coding sequence is TGTGTCAGAAGCCCCAACAGGGTATCACGGGAAAAACTGTTTTTT.

The J gene is TRBJ2-3, the V gene TRBV2; 10 nucleotides line up with TRBD1. From germline, CDR1 is SNHLY and CDR2 FYNNEI. The CDR3 consists of 16 residues. Trimming took 6 bases from V and 3 from J; bases not matched to a gene: 9. CDR3 loop: CASRALTGGLTDTQYF. The CDR3 bases are TGTGCCAGCAGGGCTTTGACAGGGGGCTTGACAGATACGCAGTATTTT. The full variable domain, in which reference TRBV2 and TRBJ2-3 provide the parts outside the CDR3, is EPEVTQTPSHQVTQMGQEVILRCVPISNHLYFYWYRQILGQKVEFLVSFYNNEISEKSEIFDDQFSVERPDGSNFTLKIRSTKLEDSAMYFCASRALTGGLTDTQYFGPGTRLTVL.